A single sample gave rise to the 8 T cell receptor beta chains below, sequenced in a study of OX40 agonist ivuxolimab in advanced cancers. The method was immunoSEQ multiplex PCR; TCRdb's version includes in-frame clones alone and lacks a portion of them. The sample yields roughly 75,000 clones, 85% to 90% seen once. The sample here was CD4+ or CD8+ T cells sorted from blood, taken in a trial of the OX40 agonist ivuxolimab. Source of these receptors: an adult with an advanced solid tumor such as melanoma, head and neck, liver or kidney cancer.

The chain carries TRBV29-1 and TRBJ2-3; D unresolved. Between the trimmed V and J ends, which lost 2 bases and 2 bases, there was a span of 2 bases. Germline V gene data show CDR1 as SQVTM and CDR2 as ANQGSEA. This CDR3 is built from 11 residues. CDR3: CSVENTDTQYF. The CDR3 DNA sequence: TGCAGCGTTGAAAACACAGATACGCAGTATTTT.

The chain couples TRBV5-1 to TRBJ2-1, with 14 bases fitting TRBD2. The J segment lost 7 bases and the V segment lost 3 bases, leaving 6 bases of the junction unmatched. The CDR3 sequence is 16 residues long. CDR1 and CDR2 from the germline V gene are SGHRS and YFSETQ. Written as DNA, the CDR3 is TGCGCCAGCAGCTGGACCGGGACTAGCGGGAGTAATGAGCAGTTCTTC. Amino acids: CASSWTGTSGSNEQFF.

There are a few counts of this clone. The chain links TRBV19 to TRBJ2-4; TRBD2 agrees at 10 bases. Germline V lookup: CDR1 LNHDA, CDR2 SQIVND (reference sequence). The CDR3 sequence is 14 residues long. V trimming: 4 bases; J trimming: 6 bases; junction bases outside the gene matches: 3. The CDR3 reads CASSTSGSVNIQYF. The CDR3 coding sequence is TGTGCCAGTAGTACTAGCGGGAGTGTAAACATTCAGTACTTC.

The chain is built from TRBV7-2 and TRBJ2-7, with a weak D call TRBD2 (6 bases). The CDR3 contains 16 residues. V shed 4 bases and J shed 0 bases, with 16 bases lying between them. Germline CDR1 reads SGHTA; CDR2 reads FQGNSA. The CDR3 bases are TGTGCCAGCAGCTGGCGGGGCGGGCGAAGCTCCTACGAGCAGTACTTC. Translating it yields CASSWRGGRSSYEQYF.

This rearrangement joins TRBV7-2 to TRBJ2-3; TRBD2 matches 7 bases. The CDR3 length is 16 residues. Looked up from germline, CDR1 is SGHTA and CDR2 is FQGNSA. Trimming cost V 3 bases and J 5 bases; bases outside gene matches: 11. The CDR3 DNA reads TGTGCCAGCAGCTTCCATCCTAGCGGAGCCGGAGATACGCAGTATTTT. Residues: CASSFHPSGAGDTQYF.

The genes are TRBV18 and TRBJ1-2, with D possibly being TRBD1 (5 bases). The germline V gene encodes CDR1 KGHSH and CDR2 LQKENI. The CDR3 totals 12 residues. Trimming shortened V by 4 bases and J by 5 bases, and 8 bases separated the two germline ends. CDR3 DNA sequence: TGTGCCAGCTCACTCGAGGGGTATGGCTACACCTTC. Translation gives CASSLEGYGYTF.

V and J are TRBV18 and TRBJ2-1; the match to TRBD2 covers 13 bases. CDR1 is KGHSH, CDR2 LQKENI, per germline. Germline trimming cut 6 bases from V and 9 bases from J; bases unmatched to any gene: 8. The CDR3 contains 15 residues. DNA for the CDR3: TGTGCCAGCTCGGGAGACGGGACTAGCGGGACTGAGCAGTTCTTC. Residues: CASSGDGTSGTEQFF.

The chain carries TRBV5-1 and TRBJ1-4; D is unclear. The V end lost 2 bases, the J end lost 8 bases, and 7 bases lay between the germline ends. The CDR3 contains 12 residues. Germline V gene data show CDR1 as SGHRS and CDR2 as YFSETQ. CDR3 sequence reads: CASSLESEKLFF. CDR3 nucleotides: TGCGCCAGCAGCTTAGAATCCGAAAAACTGTTTTTT.